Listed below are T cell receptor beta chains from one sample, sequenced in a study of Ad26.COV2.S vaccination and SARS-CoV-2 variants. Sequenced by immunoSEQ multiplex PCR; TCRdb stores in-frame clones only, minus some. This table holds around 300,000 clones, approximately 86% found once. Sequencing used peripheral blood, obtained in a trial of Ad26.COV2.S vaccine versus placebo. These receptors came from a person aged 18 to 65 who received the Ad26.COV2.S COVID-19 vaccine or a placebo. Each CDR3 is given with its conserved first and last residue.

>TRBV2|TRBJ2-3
CAGTRLSIDTQYF
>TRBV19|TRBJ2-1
CASSTSGSPYNEQFF
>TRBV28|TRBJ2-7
CASSFMTSGGYEQYF
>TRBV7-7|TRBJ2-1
CASSLYVTEDDEQFF
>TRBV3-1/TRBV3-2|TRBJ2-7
CASSQRDALYEQYF
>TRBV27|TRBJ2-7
CASSVTGIYPYEQYF
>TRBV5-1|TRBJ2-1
CASSWGQGRNEQFF
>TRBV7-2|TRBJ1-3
CASSLGPSGPGNTIYF
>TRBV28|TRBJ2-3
CASSFRNVNLQYF
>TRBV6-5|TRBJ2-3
CASYARGTDTQYF
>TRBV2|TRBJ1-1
CASRNREDTEAFF
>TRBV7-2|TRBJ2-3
CASSGGVANLPADTQYF
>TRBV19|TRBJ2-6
CASRGGGANVLTF
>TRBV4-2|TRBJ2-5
CASSQDMGTETQYF
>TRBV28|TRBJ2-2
CASLNGNTGELFF
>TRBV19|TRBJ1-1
CASSLGGRGTEAFF
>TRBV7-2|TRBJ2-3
CASSYPKEGADTQYF
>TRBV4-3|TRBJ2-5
CASSQNYREETQYF
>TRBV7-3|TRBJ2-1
CASSLTGTSYNEQFF
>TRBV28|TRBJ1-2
CASSTPRDRGYGYTF
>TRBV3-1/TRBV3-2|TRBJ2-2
CASSTGAYTGELFF
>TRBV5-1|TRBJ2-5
CASSLGTGVSETQYF
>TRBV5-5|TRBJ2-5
CASITLPGEQTQYF
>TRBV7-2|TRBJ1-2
CASSFQGEGSGYTF
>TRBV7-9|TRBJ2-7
CASSRAGSYEQYF
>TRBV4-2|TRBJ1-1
CASSQETRGRGGSEAFF
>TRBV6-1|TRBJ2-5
CASSDRYGSQETQYF
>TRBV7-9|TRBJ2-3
CASSLAGPRADTQYF
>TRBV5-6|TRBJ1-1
CASKKWRAEAFF
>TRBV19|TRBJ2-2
CASSEGLANTGELFF
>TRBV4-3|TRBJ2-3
CASSQDVKGPGTDTQYF
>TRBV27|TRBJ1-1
CARSIVARSGTEAFF
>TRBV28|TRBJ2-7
CASSEGGQGANEQYF
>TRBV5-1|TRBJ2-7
CASSGTGEQYF
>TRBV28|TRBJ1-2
CASSLAENYGYTF
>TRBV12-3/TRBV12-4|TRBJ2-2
CASTPPGSGELFF